The 10 T cell receptor beta chains presented below share a single source sample, sequenced in a study of T cells after posttransplantation cyclophosphamide. Generated by immunoSEQ multiplex PCR, the TCRdb table keeps only in-frame clones and is missing some. The profile covers more than 8,500 clones, none occurring a single time. A marrow graft followed busulfan-fludarabine conditioning, with cyclophosphamide on days +3 and +4. The sample in question was PBMCs, obtained 350 to 390 days after allogeneic stem cell transplant with posttransplant cyclophosphamide. The receptors shown here come from a male patient aged 50 to 60 who received an allogeneic stem cell transplant from a related donor and was CMV-positive. Certain T cells may be donor cells from the graft.

At least ten counts were recorded for this clone. The V gene is TRBV10-3, the J gene TRBJ1-5; 9 bases align to TRBD1. From germline, CDR1 is ENHRY and CDR2 SYGVKD. CDR3 length: 15 residues. V dropped 8 bases and J dropped 6; count of bases not matched to a gene: 11. The CDR3 loop is CAIGTTGGFRQPQHF. CDR3 DNA: TGTGCCATCGGGACGACAGGGGGTTTTCGTCAGCCCCAGCATTTT.

By share, this clone ranks as medium-sized (0.01 to 0.1%). The V gene is TRBV19, the J gene TRBJ1-4; D may be TRBD1 (6 bases). The CDR3 contains 12 residues. Germline CDR1 LNHDA, CDR2 SQIVND (reference sequence). Trimming removed 3 bases from V and 8 bases from J, with 7 bases in between. This CDR3 reads CASSIRGEKLFF. The CDR3 bases are TGTGCCAGTAGTATCAGGGGAGAAAAACTGTTTTTT.

This clone appeared many times. The chain recombines TRBV6-5 with TRBJ2-7; TRBD2 might be the D (6 bases). Trimming stripped 2 bases from V and 6 bases from J, with 17 bases between. This CDR3 spans 15 amino acids. Germline CDR1 MNHEY, CDR2 SVGAGI. In DNA, the CDR3 is TGTGCCAGCAGTTACCGGGGCCGCCCCGGGGGCGAGCAGTACTTC. It codes for CASSYRGRPGGEQYF.

This clone occurred a few times. The chain recombines TRBV19 with TRBJ2-4; D may be TRBD2 (6 bases). The germline V and J ends were trimmed by 5 bases and 8 bases, with 13 bases remaining between them. Germline V gene data show CDR1 as LNHDA and CDR2 as SQIVND (reference sequence). The CDR3 extends over 13 amino acids. The CDR3 nucleotides read TGTGCCAGTAGTCTCGGGGGATCTGACATTCAGTACTTC. This sequence encodes CASSLGGSDIQYF.

The sample holds a few counts of this clone. A much larger clone is a single base away; this may be a read error. The chain is built from TRBV5-1 and TRBJ2-1; D gene uncertain. This CDR3 is built from 14 residues. Deletions cut 7 bases from V and 0 bases from J, with 11 bases between. The germline V gene has CDR1 SGHRS and CDR2 YFSETQ. As DNA, the CDR3 is TGCGCCAGCGCGCTAGGAAACTCCTACAATGAGCAGTTCTTC. It is translated as CASALGNSYNEQFF.

This chain links TRBV19 with TRBJ2-5; no definite D call. The closer fit of TRBJ2-7 to the DNA end suggests the J call may be wrong. Germline V gene sequence: CDR1 LNHDA, CDR2 SQIVND (reference sequence). This CDR3 contains 13 residues. The DNA for the CDR3 is TGTGCCAGTAGTACCATCGAATCCTACGAGCAGTACTTC. It codes for CASSTIESYEQYF.

This clone was recorded at least ten times. The CDR3, as DNA: TGTGCCAGCACGGAACCGGGGGGAACGGGGCCGAATGAGCAGTTCTTC. Its protein is CASTEPGGTGPNEQFF. The chain uses TRBV7-8 and TRBJ2-1, with TRBD2 identical over 7 bases. This CDR3 is 16 amino acids long. Germline lookup yields CDR1 SGHVS and CDR2 FQNEAQ. Trimming cost V 7 bases and J 7 bases; bases outside gene matches: 16. The full variable domain, rest sourced from reference TRBV7-8 and TRBJ2-1, is GAGVSQSPRYKVAKRGQDVALRCDPISGHVSLFWYQQALGQGPEFLTYFQNEAQLDKSGLPSDRFFAERPEGSVSTLKIQRTQQEDSAVYLCASTEPGGTGPNEQFFGPGTRLTVL.

This clone was picked up many times. The chain joins TRBV5-1 to TRBJ2-1; weak D call: TRBD2 (6 bases). V lost 5 bases and J lost 8, with 20 bases in between. Per the germline V gene, CDR1 is SGHRS and CDR2 is YFSETQ. This CDR3 spans 15 amino acids. The CDR3 sequence is CASRFSSEPDHEQFF. The CDR3 nucleotides are TGCGCCAGCAGATTCTCTAGCGAACCCGATCATGAGCAGTTCTTC.

This clone has ten or more counts. The rearrangement links TRBV2 to TRBJ1-5; perhaps TRBD1 as D (5 bases). Germline CDR1 and CDR2: SNHLY and FYNNEI. The CDR3 covers 14 residues. Trimming pared 1 base from V and 7 bases from J, leaving 11 bases between. The CDR3 spells CASSEEAGKQPQHF. The CDR3 DNA reads TGTGCCAGCAGTGAAGAGGCAGGGAAGCAGCCCCAGCATTTT.

This clone rates as medium-sized. The chain is built from TRBV19 and TRBJ1-1; 8 bases match TRBD1. Losses at the gene ends were 10 bases for V and 4 bases for J; bases not matched to a gene: 5. This CDR3 comprises 12 residues. Germline V gives CDR1 LNHDA, CDR2 SQIVND (reference sequence). This CDR3 reads CATDDRGTEAFF. The CDR3 region has the DNA TGTGCCACCGACGACAGGGGCACTGAAGCTTTCTTT.